Each of the 22 T cell receptor beta chains below was sequenced from the same sample in a study of blood T cell repertoires in COVID-19. TCRdb keeps only in-frame clones here, not all; method: immunoSEQ multiplex PCR. The sample consists of 140,000 to 150,000 clones, more than 85% of them appearing once. The sequenced sample consisted of peripheral blood. The receptors come from a man between 60 and 70 years old with active or convalescent COVID-19.

The chain recombines TRBV24-1 with TRBJ2-7; 9 bases agree with TRBD1. V lost 3 bases, J lost 3 bases, and 11 bases stayed unmatched. Germline-derived CDR1 and CDR2 are KGHDR and SFDVKD. The CDR3 length is 17 residues. The CDR3 coding sequence is TGTGCCACCAGTGATGCTACCGGGACAGGGAAAGTCTACGAGCAGTACTTC. Protein product: CATSDATGTGKVYEQYF.

CDR3 sequence (DNA): TGTGCCAGCAGTGTAGGCCAGGTCGGTCAGCCCCAGCATTTT. This encodes CASSVGQVGQPQHF. This chain connects TRBV2 to TRBJ1-5; D remains unclear. The CDR3 has 14 amino acids. V lost 4 bases to trimming and J lost 6 bases, with 13 bases between them. The germline CDR1 and CDR2 sequences are SNHLY and FYNNEI.

This sequence joins TRBV28 and TRBJ2-1, with D possibly being TRBD2 (5 bases). Trimming shortened V by 7 bases and J by 8 bases, and 15 bases separated the two germline ends. Per the germline V gene, CDR1 is MDHEN and CDR2 is SYDVKM. This CDR3 spans 13 amino acids. CDR3 bases: TGTGCCAGCACCCCGGGGTACGACTATGAGCAGTTCTTC. It is translated as CASTPGYDYEQFF. The variable domain in full, with the rest retrieved from reference TRBV28 and TRBJ2-1, is DVKVTQSSRYLVKRTGEKVFLECVQDMDHENMFWYRQDPGLGLRLIYFSYDVKMKEKGDIPEGYSVSREKKERFSLILESASTNQTSMYLCASTPGYDYEQFFGPGTRLTVL.

V usage is TRBV6-5 and J usage is TRBJ2-3; possibly TRBD1 for D (6 bases). This CDR3 has 15 residues. CDR1 is MNHEY, CDR2 SVGAGI, per germline. With 5 bases removed from V and 0 bases from J, the gap between germline ends came to 12 bases. The CDR3 here is CASSLQGPSTDTQYF. CDR3 in DNA: TGTGCCAGCAGTCTACAGGGACCAAGCACAGATACGCAGTATTTT.

This chain joins TRBV6-5 and TRBJ1-1, with 8 bases aligning to TRBD1. The germline V gene encodes CDR1 MNHEY and CDR2 SVGAGI. J lost 1 base, V lost 2 bases, and 3 bases had no gene match. This CDR3 contains 15 residues. Here the CDR3 DNA reads TGTGCCAGCAGTTACGGGGGGACAGGGAACACTGAAGCTTTCTTT. It codes for CASSYGGTGNTEAFF.

The rearrangement joins TRBV4-2 to TRBJ2-2; 12 nucleotides match TRBD2. V lost 1 base and J lost 4; bases outside the gene matches: 10. The CDR3 runs to 19 residues. The V gene's germline CDR1 is LGHNA and CDR2 YNFKEQ. CDR3 region: CASSQVSPSGGAGTGELFF. CDR3 nucleotides: TGTGCCAGCAGCCAAGTTTCGCCTAGCGGGGGGGCGGGCACCGGGGAGCTGTTTTTT.

The chain has TRBV4-3 and TRBJ1-4; D is perhaps TRBD1 (5 bases). CDR1 is LGHNA and CDR2 is YSLEER in the germline V gene. The CDR3 loop spans 15 amino acids. V dropped 1 base and J dropped 4 bases, with 10 bases sitting between them. CDR3 sequence: CASSQGGTVNEKLFF. CDR3 bases: TGCGCCAGCAGCCAAGGCGGGACGGTTAATGAAAAACTGTTTTTT.

To note about this clone: It is likely a read error, because the conserved phenylalanine at the end of the CDR3 is missing. The DNA is omitted, as the CDR3 cannot be located on it reliably, and the CDR3 follows TCRdb's listing. CDR3 loop: CASSNQGQYLSY. This chain links TRBV28 with TRBJ1-2; TRBD1 is taken as the D call from the table, unchecked against the DNA. Including both end residues, the CDR3 is 12 amino acids long. Germline loops: CDR1 MDHEN, CDR2 SYDVKM.

The rearrangement joins TRBV24-1 to TRBJ2-3; D not resolved. Per the germline V gene, CDR1 is KGHDR and CDR2 is SFDVKD. Trimming removed 5 bases at V and 6 bases at J, with 11 bases between. The length of the CDR3 is 13 residues. This CDR3 reads CATSAGVSDTQYF. CDR3 coding DNA: TGTGCCACCAGTGCTGGAGTTTCGGATACGCAGTATTTT.

The chain employs TRBV12-3 or TRBV12-4 and TRBJ1-5; TRBD1 aligns across 8 bases. CDR3 length: 13 residues. Trimming at V came to 7 bases and at J to 6 bases, leaving 5 bases not matched to a gene. The CDR3 protein is CASTQDRVQPQHF. DNA for the CDR3: TGTGCCAGCACCCAGGACAGGGTTCAGCCCCAGCATTTT.

The V call is TRBV5-1, the J call TRBJ2-1, with 12 bases fitting TRBD2. V shed 4 bases, J shed 7 bases, and the junction held 15 bases outside the gene matches. The CDR3 runs to 18 residues. Germline V gives CDR1 SGHRS, CDR2 YFSETQ. CDR3 in amino acids: CASSTPPAASGGANEQFF. DNA for the CDR3: TGCGCCAGCAGCACCCCCCCAGCCGCTAGCGGGGGGGCAAATGAGCAGTTCTTC.

V is TRBV6-6 and J is TRBJ2-1, with 8 bases that match TRBD1. V dropped 10 bases and J dropped 1; count of bases not matched to a gene: 6. The V gene's germline CDR1 is MNHNY and CDR2 SVGAGI (reference sequence). The CDR3 contains 14 residues. CDR3 nucleotide sequence: TGTGCCACCACGACAGGGGTTTCCTACAATGAGCAGTTCTTC. Translated: CATTTGVSYNEQFF.

V and J are TRBV30 and TRBJ1-2, with 7 bases lining up with TRBD1. V was clipped by 3 bases and J by 6 bases; unmatched bases: 7. Germline loops: CDR1 GTSNPN, CDR2 SVGIG (reference sequence). This CDR3 region has 13 residues. In nucleotides, the CDR3 is TGTGCCTGGAGCTCGACAGGGCCCGATGGCTACACCTTC. The encoded protein is CAWSSTGPDGYTF.

The chain recombines TRBV28 with TRBJ2-3, with TRBD2 identical over 8 bases. V trimming: 6 bases; J trimming: 6 bases; junction bases outside the gene matches: 11. The CDR3 totals 15 residues. Germline V gives CDR1 MDHEN, CDR2 SYDVKM. The CDR3 nucleotides read TGTGCCAGCAGCTCAAGCGGGAGCCACCTGGATACGCAGTATTTT. Translated: CASSSSGSHLDTQYF.

This chain links TRBV20-1 with TRBJ1-1; TRBD1 is a possible D gene (5 bases). V shed 5 bases and J shed 9 bases, with 10 bases lying between them. The CDR3 totals 10 residues. Germline CDR1 is DFQATT and CDR2 is SNEGSKA (reference sequence). CDR3 in DNA: TGCAGTGCTTCCACAGGAAAAGCTTTCTTT. It encodes CSASTGKAFF.

The rearrangement joins TRBV3-1 (or the pseudogene TRBV3-2) to TRBJ2-1; 9 positions agree with TRBD2. With V trimmed by 4 bases and J by 8 bases, 12 bases remained unmatched. The length of the CDR3 is 16 residues. The germline V gene has CDR1 LGHDT and CDR2 YNNKEL (reference sequence). The CDR3 coding sequence is TGTGCCAGCAGCCCAGGGGGAGGTGGCGGGAGGGATGAGCAGTTCTTC. It is translated as CASSPGGGGGRDEQFF.

The sample holds one count of this clone. The genes are TRBV30 and TRBJ1-5, with D unclear. CDR3 length: 14 residues. V lost 0 bases to trimming and J lost 1 base, with 7 bases between them. Germline lookup yields CDR1 GTSNPN and CDR2 SVGIG (reference sequence). The CDR3 DNA follows: TGTGCCTGGAGTGTACTCTTAAGCAATCAGCCCCAGCATTTT. Translating it yields CAWSVLLSNQPQHF.

The chain uses TRBV11-3 and TRBJ2-3; maybe TRBD2 (5 bases). The CDR3 has 15 residues. V was cut by 5 bases and J by 6 bases, with 18 bases left in between. CDR1 is SGHNT, CDR2 YENEEA, per germline. CDR3 sequence reads: CASSQGRGPVDTQYF. CDR3 DNA: TGTGCCAGCAGCCAAGGGCGAGGGCCCGTGGATACGCAGTATTTT. Drawing the rest from reference TRBV11-3 and TRBJ2-3, the complete variable domain is EAGVVQSPRYKIIEKKQPVAFWCNPISGHNTLYWYLQNLGQGPELLIRYENEEAVDDSQLPKDRFSAERLKGVDSTLKIQPAELGDSAVYLCASSQGRGPVDTQYFGPGTRLTVL.

J is TRBJ2-3 and V is TRBV7-3; D call uncertain. CDR3 size: 13 residues. CDR1 is SGHTA, CDR2 FQGTGA, per germline. Trimming removed 2 bases at V and 1 base at J, with 4 bases between. CDR3 region: CASSLFGTDTQYF. For the CDR3, the DNA is TGTGCCAGCAGCTTATTCGGCACAGATACGCAGTATTTT.

The count of this clone is one. V usage is TRBV3-1 (or the pseudogene TRBV3-2) and J usage is TRBJ2-3; D not certain. The CDR3 loop spans 12 amino acids. Trimming stripped 1 base from V and 4 bases from J, with 3 bases between. The germline CDR1 and CDR2 sequences are LGHDT and YNNKEL (reference sequence). The CDR3 DNA reads TGTGCCAGCAGCCAAGGGCCAGATACGCAGTATTTT. It encodes CASSQGPDTQYF.

The chain employs TRBV28 and TRBJ1-1; 9 positions match TRBD1. The CDR3 contains 17 residues. CDR1 is MDHEN and CDR2 is SYDVKM in the germline V gene. The V gene end was trimmed by 6 bases and the J gene end by 1 base; junction bases not matched to a gene: 12. The CDR3 nucleotides are TGTGCCAGCAGCCTTTTACCGGGACAGGGCCCGAACACTGAAGCTTTCTTT. Protein product: CASSLLPGQGPNTEAFF.

The V gene is TRBV15, the J gene TRBJ1-5; D is ambiguous. V lost 6 bases and J 2 bases, leaving 14 bases between the germline ends. CDR3 length: 15 residues. Germline CDR1 and CDR2: LNHNV and YYDKDF (reference sequence). The CDR3 region is CATSPRWSGNQPQHF. The CDR3 DNA follows: TGTGCCACCAGTCCGAGGTGGTCCGGCAATCAGCCCCAGCATTTT. Using reference TRBV15 and TRBJ1-5 for the parts outside the CDR3, the full variable domain is DAMVIQNPRYQVTQFGKPVTLSCSQTLNHNVMYWYQQKSSQAPKLLFHYYDKDFNNEADTPDNFQSRRPNTSFCFLDIRSPGLGDTAMYLCATSPRWSGNQPQHFGDGTRLSIL.